These 18 T cell receptor beta chains share one sample of origin, sequenced in a study of T cells expressing NK-cell markers. TCRdb re-called the 5' RACE reads, yielding one record per CDR3 amino acid sequence without DNA. Here the sample table reports approximately 380,000 distinct CDR3 sequences. The material sequenced was blood T cells: a sorted CD56 or NKG2C T cell subset, CD4+ or CD8+ T cells, or bulk PBMC T cells (not recorded which). The receptors here all came from a man aged 18 to 70 in good health.

This chain connects TRBV6-6 to TRBJ2-1; the TRBD1 assignment by TCRdb is unverifiable without DNA. Germline V gene data show CDR1 as MNHNY and CDR2 as SVGAGI (reference sequence). CDR3 length: 12 amino acids. CDR3 loop: CASRSGVHEQFF.

J is TRBJ2-6 and V is TRBV20-1. The germline V gene encodes CDR1 DFQATT and CDR2 SNEGSKA (reference sequence). The CDR3 runs to 16 residues. The CDR3 loop is CSARDPLHPGANVLTF.

The CDR3: CASSQIGTSGVQETQYF. The chain carries TRBV4-2 and TRBJ2-5; lacking DNA, the TRBD2 call made by TCRdb goes unchecked. Germline loops: CDR1 LGHNA, CDR2 YNFKEQ. This CDR3 is 17 amino acids long.

V and J are TRBV10-3 and TRBJ2-1. Germline CDR1 is ENHRY and CDR2 is SYGVKD. This CDR3 is 13 amino acids long. The CDR3 is CAIRRQTHNEQFF.

V usage is TRBV6-1 and J usage is TRBJ2-3. Germline V CDR1 and CDR2: MNHNS, SASEGT. This CDR3 has 17 residues. The CDR3: CASSEAELFRSKASQYF.

The chain employs TRBV7-6 and TRBJ2-5. The germline CDR1 and CDR2 sequences are SGHVS and FNYEAQ. The CDR3 length is 13 residues. CDR3 sequence: CASSIRIQETQYF.

The genes are TRBV7-8 and TRBJ2-5; TCRdb outputs TRBD2, but without DNA this stays unchecked. Germline loops: CDR1 SGHVS, CDR2 FQNEAQ. CDR3 length: 18 amino acids. The CDR3: CASSPRTQAGGRQETQYF.

The rearrangement uses TRBV18 and TRBJ2-5. This CDR3 has 13 amino acids. Germline V lookup: CDR1 KGHSH, CDR2 LQKENI. CDR3 in amino acids: CASSPAFAETQYF.

CDR3 amino acids: CASSQDRGRNEQFF. The chain uses TRBV4-2 and TRBJ2-1; without DNA, the TCRdb call of TRBD1 cannot be checked. Germline values: CDR1 LGHNA, CDR2 YNFKEQ. This CDR3 contains 14 residues.

The V call is TRBV20-1, the J call TRBJ2-1; TCRdb indicates TRBD1, and absent DNA this call remains unverified. CDR1 DFQATT and CDR2 SNEGSKA come from the germline V gene (reference sequence). The CDR3 totals 13 residues. CDR3 sequence: CSATSGGGDEQFF.

The chain is built from TRBV25-1 and TRBJ2-1; TCRdb's D gene call, TRBD2, goes unchecked for lack of DNA. The CDR3 runs to 15 residues. CDR1 MGHDK and CDR2 SYGVNS come from the germline V gene. The CDR3 spells CASSEFGSGKGEQFF.

The J gene is TRBJ2-7, the V gene TRBV7-2; the TRBD2 assignment by TCRdb is unverifiable without DNA. The CDR3 spans 16 residues. Per the germline V gene, CDR1 is SGHTA and CDR2 is FQGNSA. The CDR3 region is CASSLAVAGSSYEQYF.

This rearrangement joins TRBV6-2 or TRBV6-3 to TRBJ2-3; TCRdb designates TRBD2, a call that cannot be tested without DNA. The CDR3 is made up of 15 amino acids. CDR1 MNHEY and CDR2 SVGEGT come from the germline V gene. CDR3 protein: CASSFGTSGGDTQYF.

The CDR3: CSAVRGSRLNNQPQHF. This sequence joins TRBV20-1 and TRBJ1-5; TCRdb gives TRBD1 as the D gene, but with no DNA this cannot be confirmed. This CDR3 is 16 amino acids long. Germline CDR1 and CDR2: DFQATT and SNEGSKA (reference sequence).

This chain connects TRBV28 to TRBJ1-4; as DNA is missing, the TRBD1 call by TCRdb cannot be tested. This CDR3 has 14 amino acids. Looked up from germline, CDR1 is MDHEN and CDR2 is SYDVKM. The CDR3 region is CASGGSYVYEKLFF.

The V gene is TRBV11-3, the J gene TRBJ2-2. The CDR3 has 13 amino acids. The V gene's germline CDR1 is SGHNT and CDR2 YENEEA. The CDR3 loop reads CASSFVGAGELFF.

The V and J genes are TRBV6-1 and TRBJ1-5; the TCRdb call, TRBD1, lacks DNA for checking. The CDR3 length is 17 residues. Germline CDR1 and CDR2: MNHNS and SASEGT. CDR3 amino acids: CASRLGQGGFSNQPQHF.

The rearrangement uses TRBV5-1 and TRBJ2-1; as DNA is missing, the TRBD1 call by TCRdb cannot be tested. This CDR3 is built from 18 residues. Looked up from germline, CDR1 is SGHRS and CDR2 is YFSETQ. CDR3 protein: CASSLDPRTGGEGNEQFF.